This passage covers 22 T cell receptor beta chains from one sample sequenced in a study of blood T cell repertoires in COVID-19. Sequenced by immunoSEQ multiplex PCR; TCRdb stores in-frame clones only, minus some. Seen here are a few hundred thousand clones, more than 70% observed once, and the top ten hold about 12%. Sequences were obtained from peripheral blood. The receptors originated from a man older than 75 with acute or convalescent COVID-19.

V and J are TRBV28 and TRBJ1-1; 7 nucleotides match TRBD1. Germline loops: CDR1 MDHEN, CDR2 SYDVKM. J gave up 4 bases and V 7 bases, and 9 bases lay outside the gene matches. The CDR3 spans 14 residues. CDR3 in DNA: TGTGCCAGCACCCCGGGAGGGGGCGCCACTGAAGCTTTCTTT. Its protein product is CASTPGGGATEAFF.

The CDR3 nucleotides are TGTGCCAGCACACGGGGACAGTATAATTCACCCCTCCACTTT. Translating gives CASTRGQYNSPLHF. The J gene is TRBJ1-6, the V gene TRBV6-1, with 7 nucleotides matching TRBD1. The CDR3 has 14 residues. V lost 7 bases, J lost 4 bases, and 4 bases stayed unmatched. The germline V gene encodes CDR1 MNHNS and CDR2 SASEGT.

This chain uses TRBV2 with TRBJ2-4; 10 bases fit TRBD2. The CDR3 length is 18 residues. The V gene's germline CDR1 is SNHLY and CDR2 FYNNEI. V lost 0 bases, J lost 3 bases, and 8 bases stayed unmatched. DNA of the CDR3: TGTGCCAGCAGTGAAGCGCTTAGTCTAGCGGGAGTCAAAAACATTCAGTACTTC. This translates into CASSEALSLAGVKNIQYF.

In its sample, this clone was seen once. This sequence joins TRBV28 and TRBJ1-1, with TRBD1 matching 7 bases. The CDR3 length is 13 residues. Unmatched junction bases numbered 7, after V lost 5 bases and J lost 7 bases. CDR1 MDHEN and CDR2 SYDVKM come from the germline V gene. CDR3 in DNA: TGTGCCAGCAGTCTAGGACAGGAGCTTGAAGCTTTCTTT. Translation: CASSLGQELEAFF.

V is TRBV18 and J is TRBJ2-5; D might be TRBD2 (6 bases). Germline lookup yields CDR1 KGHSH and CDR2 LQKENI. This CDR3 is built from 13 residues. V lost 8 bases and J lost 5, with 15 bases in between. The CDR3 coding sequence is TGTGCCAGCCGCGCGGGGCTTGCGGAGACCCAGTACTTC. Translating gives CASRAGLAETQYF.

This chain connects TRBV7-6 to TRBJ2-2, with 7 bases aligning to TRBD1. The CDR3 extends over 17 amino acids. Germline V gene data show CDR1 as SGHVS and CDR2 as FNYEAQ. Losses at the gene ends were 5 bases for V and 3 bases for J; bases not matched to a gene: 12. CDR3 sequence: CASSLTSGTVYTGELFF. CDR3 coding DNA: TGTGCCAGCAGCCTGACCTCCGGGACAGTATACACCGGGGAGCTGTTTTTT.

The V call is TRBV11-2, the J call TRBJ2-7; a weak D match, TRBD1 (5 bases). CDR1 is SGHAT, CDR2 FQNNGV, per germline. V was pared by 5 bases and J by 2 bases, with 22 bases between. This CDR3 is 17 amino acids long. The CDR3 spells CASSPLVTTAQAYEQYF. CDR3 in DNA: TGTGCCAGCAGCCCCCTAGTAACGACAGCACAGGCCTACGAGCAGTACTTC.

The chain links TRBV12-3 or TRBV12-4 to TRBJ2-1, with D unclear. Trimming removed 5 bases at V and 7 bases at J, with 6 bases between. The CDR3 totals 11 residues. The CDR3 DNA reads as TGTGCCAGCAGTATCAGAAATGAGCAGTTCTTC. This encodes CASSIRNEQFF.

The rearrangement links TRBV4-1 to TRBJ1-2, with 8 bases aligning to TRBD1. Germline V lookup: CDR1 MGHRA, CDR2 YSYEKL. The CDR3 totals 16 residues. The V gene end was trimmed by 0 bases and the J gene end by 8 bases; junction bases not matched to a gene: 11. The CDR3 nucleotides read TGCGCCAGCAGCCAAGATGCGACAGGGGCGGTTCGAGGCTACACCTTC. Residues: CASSQDATGAVRGYTF.

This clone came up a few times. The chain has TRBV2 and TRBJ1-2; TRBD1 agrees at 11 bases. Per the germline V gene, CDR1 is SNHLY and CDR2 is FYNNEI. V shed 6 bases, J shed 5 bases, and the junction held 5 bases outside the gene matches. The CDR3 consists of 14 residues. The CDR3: CASSRTGGVYGYTF. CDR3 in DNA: TGTGCCAGCAGCCGGACAGGGGGCGTTTATGGCTACACCTTC.

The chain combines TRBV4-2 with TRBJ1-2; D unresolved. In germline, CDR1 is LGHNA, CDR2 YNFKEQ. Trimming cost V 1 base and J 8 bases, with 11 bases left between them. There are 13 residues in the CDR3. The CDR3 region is CASSQGRVEGYTF. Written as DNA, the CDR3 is TGTGCCAGCAGCCAAGGGAGGGTGGAGGGCTACACCTTC.

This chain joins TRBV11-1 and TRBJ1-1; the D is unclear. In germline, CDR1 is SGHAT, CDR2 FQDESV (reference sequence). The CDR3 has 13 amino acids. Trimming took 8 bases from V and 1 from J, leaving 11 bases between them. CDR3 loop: CASEPRWNTEAFF. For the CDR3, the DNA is TGTGCCAGCGAGCCCCGCTGGAACACTGAAGCTTTCTTT.

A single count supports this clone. CDR3 in amino acids: CASSPIPGQGDTGELFF. CDR3 in DNA: TGTGCCAGCAGCCCGATTCCGGGACAGGGGGACACCGGGGAGCTGTTTTTT. This sequence joins TRBV7-6 and TRBJ2-2; 11 bases match TRBD1. Germline V CDR1 and CDR2: SGHVS, FNYEAQ. The CDR3 runs to 17 residues. V was clipped by 5 bases and J by 3 bases; unmatched bases: 8.

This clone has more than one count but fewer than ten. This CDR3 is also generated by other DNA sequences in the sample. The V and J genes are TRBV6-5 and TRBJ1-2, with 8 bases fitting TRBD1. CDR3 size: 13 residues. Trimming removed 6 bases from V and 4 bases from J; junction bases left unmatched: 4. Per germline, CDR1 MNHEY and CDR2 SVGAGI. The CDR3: CASRSTGGYGYTF. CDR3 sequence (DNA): TGTGCCAGCAGGTCTACAGGGGGCTATGGCTACACCTTC.

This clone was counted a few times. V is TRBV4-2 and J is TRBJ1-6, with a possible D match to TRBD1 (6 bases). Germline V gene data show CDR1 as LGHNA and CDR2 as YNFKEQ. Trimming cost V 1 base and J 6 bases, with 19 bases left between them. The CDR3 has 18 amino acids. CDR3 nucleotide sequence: TGTGCCAGCAGCCAAGTTGTCGTTGGCAGGGGTAGTAATTCACCCCTCCACTTT. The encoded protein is CASSQVVVGRGSNSPLHF.

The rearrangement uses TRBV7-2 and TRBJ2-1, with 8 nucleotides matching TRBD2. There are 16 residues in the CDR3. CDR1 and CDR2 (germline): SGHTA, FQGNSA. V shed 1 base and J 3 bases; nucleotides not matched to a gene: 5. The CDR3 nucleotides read TGTGCCAGCAGCTTAGGTCCGAGCGGGGGCTACAATGAGCAGTTCTTC. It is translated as CASSLGPSGGYNEQFF.

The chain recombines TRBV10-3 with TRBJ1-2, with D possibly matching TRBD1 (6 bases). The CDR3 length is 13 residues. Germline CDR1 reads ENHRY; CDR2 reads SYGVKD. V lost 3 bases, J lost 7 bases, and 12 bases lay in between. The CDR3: CAISEGRGGGYTF. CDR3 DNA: TGTGCCATCAGTGAAGGTCGAGGGGGTGGCTACACCTTC.

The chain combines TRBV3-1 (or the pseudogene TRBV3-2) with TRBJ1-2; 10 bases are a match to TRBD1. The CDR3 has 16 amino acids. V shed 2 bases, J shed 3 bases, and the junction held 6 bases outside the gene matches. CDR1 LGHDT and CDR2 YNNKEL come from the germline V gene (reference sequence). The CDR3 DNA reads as TGTGCCAGCAGCCAATTGACCGGGACAGGGGACTATGGCTACACCTTC. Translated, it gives CASSQLTGTGDYGYTF.

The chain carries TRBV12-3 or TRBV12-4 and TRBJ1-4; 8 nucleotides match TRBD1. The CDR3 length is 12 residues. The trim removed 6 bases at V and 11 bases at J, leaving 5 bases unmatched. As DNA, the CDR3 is TGTGCCAGCAGGCGGTGGACAGGGAAACTGTTTTTT. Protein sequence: CASRRWTGKLFF.

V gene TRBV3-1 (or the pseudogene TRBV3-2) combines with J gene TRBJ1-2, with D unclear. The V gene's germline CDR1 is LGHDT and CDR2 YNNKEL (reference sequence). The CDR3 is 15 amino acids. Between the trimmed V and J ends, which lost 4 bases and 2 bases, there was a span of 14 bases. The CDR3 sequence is CASSLALGENYGYTF. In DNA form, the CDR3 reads TGTGCCAGCAGCCTCGCCCTCGGGGAGAACTATGGCTACACCTTC.

The CDR3 is CASSLAGATTDTQYF. Written as DNA, the CDR3 is TGTGCCAGCAGCTTAGCGGGGGCAACCACAGATACGCAGTATTTT. The V and J genes are TRBV7-2 and TRBJ2-3, with D possibly matching TRBD1 (6 bases). The length of the CDR3 is 15 residues. Germline CDR1 is SGHTA and CDR2 is FQGNSA. Trimming took 0 bases from V and 2 from J, leaving 9 bases between them.

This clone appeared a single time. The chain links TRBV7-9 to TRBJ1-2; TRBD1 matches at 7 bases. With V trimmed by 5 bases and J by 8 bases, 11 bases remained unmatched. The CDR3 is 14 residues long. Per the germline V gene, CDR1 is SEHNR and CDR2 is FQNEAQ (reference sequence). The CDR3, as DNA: TGTGCCAGCAGCCAGGGACAGACTCTATGGGGCTACACCTTC. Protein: CASSQGQTLWGYTF.